The sequence of this T cell receptor (beta chain) was determined in a study of blood T cell repertoires in COVID-19 (TCRdb year 2020). Describing the broader study: Samples from collaborators originated in the United States, Italy and Spain and spanned both the acute and convalescent phases of COVID-19. The prospective study material was composed of cDNA or gDNA derived from T cells, B-cell-depleted T cells, or PBMCs. The dataset comprised deeply sampled blood TCRbeta repertoires from subjects exposed to, actively infected with, or recovered from COVID-19. A freely available public database, intended as a resource for researchers studying the immune response to SARS-CoV-2, is where the repertoires were released. Samples came from the ongoing ImmuneRACE study (first 160 participants) plus 1,254 subjects from 6 global collaborators. Nearly every sample came with metadata listing a de-identified subject ID, COVID-19 status, age in years and sex. HLA class I and class II types, where available, came from metadata supplied by the sample provider rather than from assay-based typing.

Samples from volunteer blood donors who had recovered from COVID-19 were contributed by a second Seattle source. Whole blood was collected in K2EDTA tubes by collaborating institutions according to the institutions' own protocols. For TCRbeta analysis, collaborators shipped samples in one of three forms: frozen whole blood, isolated PBMCs, or DNA extracted from either of those sample types. Details on this clone: It has no known antigen specificity. No base qualities exist here, and no much larger clone lies one base off it.

V is cut by 0 bases and J by 4 bases, and the space between the germline ends is 7 bases. From a lookup of the germline V gene, CDR1 and CDR2 are SGDLS and YYNGEE. The CDR3 runs 14 residues from the cysteine to the phenylalanine. The sequence is cut down to CDR3 DNA, 42 bases in frame from base 1. TCRbeta CDR3 regions were amplified from genomic DNA by means of the immunoSEQ Assay, a bias-controlled multiplex PCR. The study's processing was this. Within the assay, amplification of reference gene primers was used to estimate how many nucleated cells each sample contained. To quantify the absolute abundance of each unique TCRbeta CDR3 rearrangement, sequence reads were collapsed and filtered. For each sample, productive Simpson clonality was calculated as the square root of Simpson's diversity index over productive rearrangements. TCRdb limited this immuneACCESS table to in-frame rearrangements with V and J called. A share of clones is missing; checked studies link under half to unresolved V genes, and the rest is unexplained. V, J and clone size reflect that table, while D and trimming were determined from the DNA. This sample comprises about 240,000 clones, around 90% of them detected only once. The ten largest clones capture just over 7% of the sample.

Summary of the overall study and its limitations: The quantity of clinical and demographic metadata differed by source and by participant and was supplied without curation.

The chain is encoded by TRBV9 joined to TRBJ2-2; no D gene is confidently identified. The TCR comes from a man between 60 and 75 years old who had recovered from COVID-19. Sequencing was done on a sample of peripheral blood. The bases are TGTGCCAGCAGCGTAGGACATCGCACCGGGGAGCTGTTTTTT. Its amino acids are CASSVGHRTGELFF.